This T cell receptor beta chain was identified in a study of cytomegalovirus exposure and HLA in healthy donors. Study-wide context: Early released data had tens of millions of unique TCRs, all coming from HLA-typed donors.

Germline values: CDR1 MRHNA, CDR2 SNTAGT. J was trimmed by 1 base and V by 6 bases; bases with no gene match: 3. CDR3 length equals 15 residues. To note about this clone: Its specificity is unknown.

Primers for the PCR totalled 60 Vbeta and 13 Jbeta. Sequencing used immunoSEQ multiplex PCR; TCRdb keeps in-frame clones, though not all of them. Of about 93,000 clones in the sample, 82% were seen once. Study results and caveats: The listing of fewer than 200 TCR beta chains classed them as cytomegalovirus-associated. What a later analysis reportedly showed was that an Asian-associated ancestry cluster had fewer N-insertions than the roughly 720-donor mean.

The chain joins TRBV6-4 to TRBJ2-1; TRBD1 aligns across 10 bases. The sequencing sample was made of PBMCs. The clonotype originates from a man aged 45-65 years in good health and CMV-seronegative. The CDR3 loop is CASSAGQGSYNEQFF. The CDR3 DNA follows: TGTGCCAGCAGCGCGGGACAGGGGTCCTACAATGAGCAGTTCTTC.